The TCR beta chain under discussion was sequenced for a study of blood T cell repertoires in COVID-19. Whole-study context: Samples came from the United States, Italy and Spain, spanning acute and convalescent COVID-19. PBMCs, B-cell-depleted T cells, or T cells provided the cDNA or gDNA that made up the material.

How the authors handled the data: Researchers report that nucleated cell counts were estimated from reference gene primer amplification. Profiled with immunoSEQ multiplex PCR; TCRdb holds only in-frame clones, not every one. V and J calls plus clone size are reproduced from that table; the DNA served to infer D and trimming. The profile shows 50,000 to 60,000 clones, roughly 90% of them singletons. The CDR3 sequence is 15 residues long. With 6 bases clipped from V and 5 bases from J, the junction kept 7 bases outside the gene matches. The germline V gene has CDR1 SGDLS and CDR2 YYNGEE. The receptor was isolated from a man in his 60s with active COVID-19. The chain carries TRBV9 and TRBJ2-1; 11 positions agree with TRBD2. Sequencing input: peripheral blood. The CDR3 sequence is CASTLGTSGNNEQFF. The CDR3 DNA sequence: TGTGCCAGCACCCTTGGGACTAGCGGAAACAATGAGCAGTTCTTC.